The clone carrying this T cell receptor beta chain was counted a single time. The antigen is unknown. These data come from a study of cytomegalovirus exposure and HLA in healthy donors. Study conclusions and caveats: Later analysis associated a missense DCLRE1C variant with TCR beta V- and J-gene trimming.

A multiplex PCR was run with 60 Vbeta primers and 13 Jbeta primers. This table comes from immunoSEQ multiplex PCR, and its TCRdb copy is limited to in-frame clones, with some not included. Here the sample spans roughly 150,000 clones, 70% to 80% being singletons. Sequencing input: PBMCs. This sequence was found in a middle-aged man in good health and CMV-seropositive.

The CDR3 DNA sequence: TGTGCCAGCAGTGACAGTACCGACAATCAGCCCCAGCATTTT. Protein sequence: CASSDSTDNQPQHF. The chain links TRBV6-5 to TRBJ1-5; TRBD1 might be the D (5 bases). V was shortened by 5 bases and J by 3 bases, with 11 bases between the two germline ends. This CDR3 is built from 14 residues. Germline V lookup: CDR1 MNHEY, CDR2 SVGAGI.